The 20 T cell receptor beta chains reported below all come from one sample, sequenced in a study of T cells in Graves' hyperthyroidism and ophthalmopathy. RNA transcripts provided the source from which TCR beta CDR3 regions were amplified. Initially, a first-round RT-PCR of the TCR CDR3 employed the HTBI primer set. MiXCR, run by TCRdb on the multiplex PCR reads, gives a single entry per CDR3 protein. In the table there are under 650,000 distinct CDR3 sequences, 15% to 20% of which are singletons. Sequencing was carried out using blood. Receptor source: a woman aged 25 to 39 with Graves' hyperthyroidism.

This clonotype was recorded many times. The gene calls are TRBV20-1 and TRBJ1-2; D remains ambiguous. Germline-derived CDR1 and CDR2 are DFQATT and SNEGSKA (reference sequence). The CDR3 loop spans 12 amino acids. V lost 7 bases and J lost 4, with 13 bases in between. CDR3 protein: CSVPVVSYGYTF. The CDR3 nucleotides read TGCAGTGTCCCAGTCGTCAGCTATGGCTACACCTTC.

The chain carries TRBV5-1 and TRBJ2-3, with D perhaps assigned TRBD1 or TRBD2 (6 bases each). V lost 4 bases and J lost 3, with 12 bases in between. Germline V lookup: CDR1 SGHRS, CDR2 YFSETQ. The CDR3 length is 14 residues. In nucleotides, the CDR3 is TGCGCCAGCAGCAGGGGGGACGGGACAGATACGCAGTATTTT. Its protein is CASSRGDGTDTQYF.

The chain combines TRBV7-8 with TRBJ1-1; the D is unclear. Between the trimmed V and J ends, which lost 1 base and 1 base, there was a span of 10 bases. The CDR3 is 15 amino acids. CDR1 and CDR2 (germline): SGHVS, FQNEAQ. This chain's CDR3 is CASSLGMVSNTEAFF. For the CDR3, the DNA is TGTGCCAGCAGCTTAGGGATGGTCTCGAACACTGAAGCTTTCTTT.

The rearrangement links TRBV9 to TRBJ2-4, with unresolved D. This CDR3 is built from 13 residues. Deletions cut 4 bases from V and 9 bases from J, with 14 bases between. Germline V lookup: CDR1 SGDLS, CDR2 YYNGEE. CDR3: CASSRNWGSIQYF. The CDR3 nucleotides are TGTGCCAGCAGCCGGAATTGGGGTAGCATTCAGTACTTC.

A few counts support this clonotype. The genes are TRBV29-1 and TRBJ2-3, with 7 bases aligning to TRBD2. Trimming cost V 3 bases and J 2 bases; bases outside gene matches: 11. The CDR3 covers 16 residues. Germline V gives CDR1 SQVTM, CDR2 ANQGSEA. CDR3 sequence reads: CSVEGGVGDHTDTQYF. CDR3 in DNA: TGCAGCGTTGAGGGGGGGGTGGGGGACCACACAGATACGCAGTATTTT.

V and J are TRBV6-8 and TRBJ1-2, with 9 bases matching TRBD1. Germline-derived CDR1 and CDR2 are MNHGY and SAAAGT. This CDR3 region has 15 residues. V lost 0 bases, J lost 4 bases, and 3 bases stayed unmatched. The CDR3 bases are TGTGCCAGCAGTTACTCTAAGACAGGGGGCTATGGCTACACCTTC. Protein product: CASSYSKTGGYGYTF.

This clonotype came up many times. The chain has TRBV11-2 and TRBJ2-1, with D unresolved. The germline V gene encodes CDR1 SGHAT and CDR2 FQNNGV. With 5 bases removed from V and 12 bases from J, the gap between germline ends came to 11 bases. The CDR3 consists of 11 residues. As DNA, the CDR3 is TGTGCCAGCAGCCACATTCACGGGCAGTTCTTC. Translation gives CASSHIHGQFF.

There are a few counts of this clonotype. This CDR3 reads CGLGGLYGYTF. The CDR3 DNA sequence: TGCGGACTCGGGGGCCTCTATGGCTACACCTTC. The genes are TRBV20-1 and TRBJ1-2; a weak D match, TRBD1 (6 bases). The germline V gene encodes CDR1 DFQATT and CDR2 SNEGSKA (reference sequence). This CDR3 contains 11 residues.

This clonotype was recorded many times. The chain's CDR3 is CASGAGLARGQETQYF. CDR3 DNA sequence: TGTGCCAGCGGGGCGGGGCTAGCGAGAGGACAAGAGACCCAGTACTTC. This rearrangement joins TRBV12-3 or TRBV12-4 to TRBJ2-5; weak D call: TRBD2 (6 bases). The CDR3 covers 16 residues. Trimming stripped 8 bases from V and 2 bases from J, with 21 bases between.

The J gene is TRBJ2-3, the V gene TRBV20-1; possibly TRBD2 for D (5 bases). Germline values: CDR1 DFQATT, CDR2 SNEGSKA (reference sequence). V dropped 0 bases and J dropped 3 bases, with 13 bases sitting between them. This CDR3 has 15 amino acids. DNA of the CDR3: TGCAGTGCTAGAGAAGGATGGCGGGTGACAGATACGCAGTATTTT. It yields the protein CSAREGWRVTDTQYF.

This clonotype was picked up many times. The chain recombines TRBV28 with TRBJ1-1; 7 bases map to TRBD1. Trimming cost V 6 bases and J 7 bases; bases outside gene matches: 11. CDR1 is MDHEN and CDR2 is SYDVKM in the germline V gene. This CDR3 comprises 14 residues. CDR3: CASSIRDSHVEAFF. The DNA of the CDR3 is TGTGCCAGCAGCATCCGGGACAGTCATGTTGAAGCTTTCTTT.

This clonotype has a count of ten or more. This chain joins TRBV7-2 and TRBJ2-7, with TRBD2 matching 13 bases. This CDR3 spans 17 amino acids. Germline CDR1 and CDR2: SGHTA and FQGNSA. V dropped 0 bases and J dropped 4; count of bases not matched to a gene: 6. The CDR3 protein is CASSLARTSGSGYEQYF. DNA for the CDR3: TGTGCCAGCAGCTTAGCGCGGACTAGCGGGAGTGGGTACGAGCAGTACTTC. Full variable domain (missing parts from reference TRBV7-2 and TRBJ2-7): GAGVSQSPSNKVTEKGKDVELRCDPISGHTALYWYRQSLGQGLEFLIYFQGNSAPDKSGLPSDRFSAERTGGSVSTLTIQRTQQEDSAVYLCASSLARTSGSGYEQYFGPGTRLTVT.

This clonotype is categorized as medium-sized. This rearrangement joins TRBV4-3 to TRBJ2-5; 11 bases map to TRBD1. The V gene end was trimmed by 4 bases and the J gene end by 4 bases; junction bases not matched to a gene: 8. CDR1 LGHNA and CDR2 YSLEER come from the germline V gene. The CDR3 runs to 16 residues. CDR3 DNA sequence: TGCGCCAGCAGCCGGTATTCCGGGACAGGGGGAGAGACCCAGTACTTC. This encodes CASSRYSGTGGETQYF.

The CDR3 DNA sequence: TGCAGTGCTAGAGCTGTTAGTAACACCGGGGAGCTGTTTTTT. It is translated as CSARAVSNTGELFF. V usage is TRBV20-1 and J usage is TRBJ2-2; no clear D. Germline V gene lookup returns CDR1 DFQATT and CDR2 SNEGSKA (reference sequence). V shed 1 base and J shed 2 bases, with 8 bases lying between them. CDR3 length: 14 amino acids.

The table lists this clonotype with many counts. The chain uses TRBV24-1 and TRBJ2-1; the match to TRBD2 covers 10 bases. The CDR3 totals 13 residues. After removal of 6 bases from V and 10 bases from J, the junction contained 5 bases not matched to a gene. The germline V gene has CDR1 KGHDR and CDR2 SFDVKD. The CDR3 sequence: CATSSLTSGEQFF. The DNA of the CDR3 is TGTGCCACCAGTTCCCTGACTAGCGGGGAGCAGTTCTTC.

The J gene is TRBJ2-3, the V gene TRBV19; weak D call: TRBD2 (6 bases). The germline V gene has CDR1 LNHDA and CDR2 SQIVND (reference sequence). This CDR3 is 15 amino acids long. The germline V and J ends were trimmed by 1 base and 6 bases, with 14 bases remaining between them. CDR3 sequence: CASSIVRRDDDTQYF. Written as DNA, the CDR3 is TGTGCCAGTAGTATAGTCCGGCGGGACGACGATACGCAGTATTTT.

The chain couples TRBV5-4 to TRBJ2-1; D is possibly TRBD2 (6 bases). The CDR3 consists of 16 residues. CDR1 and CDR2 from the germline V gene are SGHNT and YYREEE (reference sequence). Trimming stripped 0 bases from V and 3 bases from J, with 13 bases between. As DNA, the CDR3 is TGTGCCAGCAGCTTGGGGGCGCCGGGAGTCTACAATGAGCAGTTCTTC. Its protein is CASSLGAPGVYNEQFF. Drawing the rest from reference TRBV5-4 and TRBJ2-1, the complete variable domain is ETGVTQSPTHLIKTRGQQVTLRCSSQSGHNTVSWYQQALGQGPQFIFQYYREEENGRGNFPPRFSGLQFPNYSSELNVNALELDDSALYLCASSLGAPGVYNEQFFGPGTRLTVL.

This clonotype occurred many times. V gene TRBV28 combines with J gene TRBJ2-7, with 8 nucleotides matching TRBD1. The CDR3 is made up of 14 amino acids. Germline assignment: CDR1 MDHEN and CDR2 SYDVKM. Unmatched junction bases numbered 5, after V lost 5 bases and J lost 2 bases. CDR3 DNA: TGTGCCAGCAGTCCCATCAGGGGGCCCTACGAGCAGTACTTC. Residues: CASSPIRGPYEQYF.

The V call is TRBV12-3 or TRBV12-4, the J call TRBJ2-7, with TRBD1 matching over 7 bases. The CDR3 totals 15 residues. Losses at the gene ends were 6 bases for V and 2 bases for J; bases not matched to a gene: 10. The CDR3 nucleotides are TGTGCCAGCAGCTGGGGGACAGCCGGTCCCTACGAGCAGTACTTC. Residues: CASSWGTAGPYEQYF.

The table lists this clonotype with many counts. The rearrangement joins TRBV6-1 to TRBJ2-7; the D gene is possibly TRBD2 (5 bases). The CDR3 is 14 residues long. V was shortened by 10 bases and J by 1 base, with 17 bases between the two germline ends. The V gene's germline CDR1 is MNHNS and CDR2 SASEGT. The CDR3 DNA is TGTGCCACCGGAACTAGGTCTGGATCCTACGAGCAGTACTTC. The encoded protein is CATGTRSGSYEQYF.